This passage covers 27 T cell receptor beta chains from one sample sequenced in a study of shared clonotypes between healthy human individuals. TCRdb's table, derived via immunoSEQ multiplex PCR, lists solely in-frame clones and lacks some. The sample shows around 980,000 clones, more than 75% of them seen only once. The sample consisted of memory CD4+ T cells from PBMCs. Subset described: CD45RA-negative fraction. The receptors stem from a man aged 18 to 30 in good health. Some clones in this sample may be carry-over from other donors' samples.

The gene calls are TRBV2 and TRBJ2-1; no reliable D call. Germline-derived CDR1 and CDR2 are SNHLY and FYNNEI. The CDR3 loop spans 14 amino acids. V was shortened by 6 bases and J by 5 bases, with 14 bases between the two germline ends. CDR3 region: CASRAPDANNEQFF. The CDR3 DNA sequence: TGTGCCAGCAGGGCGCCGGATGCTAACAATGAGCAGTTCTTC.

V usage is TRBV27 and J usage is TRBJ2-7; a possible D gene is TRBD2 (6 bases). Germline V gene data show CDR1 as MNHEY and CDR2 as SMNVEV (reference sequence). CDR3 length: 16 residues. V was clipped by 9 bases and J by 0 bases, with 21 bases between them. CDR3 in DNA: TGTGCCAGACCGCAGGTGCGGGGTTTAAGCTCCTACGAGCAGTACTTC. Its translation: CARPQVRGLSSYEQYF.

The CDR3 bases are TGTGCCAGCAGCTCAGGACAGCGTTACGAGCAGTACTTC. Protein product: CASSSGQRYEQYF. This chain links TRBV5-4 with TRBJ2-7; perhaps TRBD1 as D (6 bases). CDR1 is SGHNT and CDR2 is YYREEE in the germline V gene (reference sequence). With 3 bases removed from V and 4 bases from J, the gap between germline ends came to 11 bases. There are 13 residues in the CDR3.

V usage is TRBV28 and J usage is TRBJ2-5; TRBD2 matches at 11 bases. The V gene end was trimmed by 2 bases and the J gene end by 4 bases; junction bases not matched to a gene: 6. This CDR3 contains 16 residues. Germline V CDR1 and CDR2: MDHEN, SYDVKM. The CDR3 spells CASSLLGSGRAETQYF. The CDR3 DNA follows: TGTGCCAGCAGTTTACTGGGTAGCGGGAGGGCAGAGACCCAGTACTTC.

This clone showed up just a few times. For the CDR3, the DNA is TGTGCCAGCAGCACAAGACAGGGGCGCCCCGAGCAGTACTTC. Protein product: CASSTRQGRPEQYF. The chain has TRBV11-2 and TRBJ2-7; TRBD1 agrees at 8 bases. J gave up 6 bases and V 5 bases, and 9 bases lay outside the gene matches. Germline assignment: CDR1 SGHAT and CDR2 FQNNGV. The CDR3 has 14 residues.

The chain is built from TRBV18 and TRBJ1-5, with D possibly being TRBD1 (5 bases). The germline V gene has CDR1 KGHSH and CDR2 LQKENI. The CDR3 is 14 residues long. Trimming cost V 5 bases and J 4 bases, with 12 bases left between them. The CDR3 protein is CASSDDRVNQPQHF. CDR3 sequence (DNA): TGTGCCAGCTCAGACGACAGAGTAAATCAGCCCCAGCATTTT.

V usage is TRBV9 and J usage is TRBJ2-7; D is perhaps TRBD1 (5 bases). V lost 3 bases and J lost 1, with 11 bases in between. In germline, CDR1 is SGDLS, CDR2 YYNGEE. The CDR3 spans 14 residues. The CDR3 here is CASSAGAGSYEQYF. The CDR3, as DNA: TGTGCCAGCAGCGCTGGGGCAGGATCCTACGAGCAGTACTTC.

The chain has TRBV7-2 and TRBJ2-7; D is undetermined. V lost 6 bases, J lost 2 bases, and 11 bases lay in between. The germline V gene encodes CDR1 SGHTA and CDR2 FQGNSA. This CDR3 spans 13 amino acids. The CDR3 reads CASRWGLAYEQYF. CDR3 nucleotide sequence: TGTGCCAGCAGGTGGGGTTTGGCCTACGAGCAGTACTTC. Full variable domain (missing parts from reference TRBV7-2 and TRBJ2-7): GAGVSQSPSNKVTEKGKDVELRCDPISGHTALYWYRQSLGQGLEFLIYFQGNSAPDKSGLPSDRFSAERTGGSVSTLTIQRTQQEDSAVYLCASRWGLAYEQYFGPGTRLTVT.

The chain joins TRBV28 to TRBJ2-4, with 10 bases aligning to TRBD2. V trimming: 5 bases; J trimming: 5 bases; junction bases outside the gene matches: 6. Germline V gives CDR1 MDHEN, CDR2 SYDVKM. The CDR3 covers 15 residues. This CDR3 reads CASSAGTSAQNIQYF. The CDR3 region has the DNA TGTGCCAGCAGTGCAGGGACTAGCGCCCAAAACATTCAGTACTTC.

As to this clone: A junction boundary mismatches the germline segment, possibly from a read error. J is TRBJ1-2 and V is TRBV6-6, with D possibly being TRBD1 (5 bases). The CDR3 sequence is 13 residues long. Germline V gene lookup returns CDR1 MNHNY and CDR2 SVGAGI (reference sequence). The CDR3, as DNA: TGTGCCAGCAGATACCAGGGTAACCATGGCTACACCTTC. Amino acids: CASRYQGNHGYTF.

This sequence joins TRBV7-9 and TRBJ2-1, with D perhaps matching TRBD2 (7 bases). V dropped 1 base and J dropped 8 bases, with 15 bases sitting between them. Looked up from germline, CDR1 is SEHNR and CDR2 is FQNEAQ (reference sequence). This CDR3 comprises 15 residues. CDR3 coding DNA: TGTGCCAGCAGCTTAGTTCAGGGAGGGGGGGATGAGCAGTTCTTC. This translates into CASSLVQGGGDEQFF.

The genes are TRBV5-5 and TRBJ2-5; D is uncertain. The CDR3 runs to 15 residues. Germline V lookup: CDR1 SGHKS, CDR2 YYEKEE (reference sequence). Trimming removed 4 bases at V and 2 bases at J, with 15 bases between. Written as DNA, the CDR3 is TGTGCCAGCAGCCCCTTTTCTCCGAGACAAGAGACCCAGTACTTC. The encoded protein is CASSPFSPRQETQYF.

The V and J genes are TRBV6-6 and TRBJ1-4; no clear D gene. The V gene's germline CDR1 is MNHNY and CDR2 SVGAGI (reference sequence). There are 14 residues in the CDR3. Trimming removed 2 bases from V and 5 bases from J, with 9 bases in between. In DNA form, the CDR3 reads TGTGCCAGCAGTTACGACGGTCGGAATGAAAAACTGTTTTTT. This gives the protein CASSYDGRNEKLFF.

This clone appeared a single time. This chain uses TRBV19 with TRBJ1-1; TRBD1 matches 7 bases. CDR3 length: 14 residues. Germline V gives CDR1 LNHDA, CDR2 SQIVND (reference sequence). Trimming took 7 bases from V and 1 from J; bases not matched to a gene: 6. CDR3 region: CASTPGTANTEAFF. In nucleotides, the CDR3 is TGTGCCAGTACCCCCGGGACAGCGAACACTGAAGCTTTCTTT.

The CDR3 here is CASSQTARYEQYF. For the CDR3, the DNA is TGTGCCAGCAGCCAGACGGCCCGCTACGAGCAGTACTTC. The rearrangement links TRBV7-9 to TRBJ2-7; D ambiguous. V lost 5 bases and J lost 3, with 11 bases in between. The CDR3 extends over 13 amino acids. The germline gives CDR1 SEHNR, CDR2 FQNEAQ (reference sequence).

The chain joins TRBV10-3 to TRBJ2-7, with D possibly being TRBD1 (6 bases). Germline V gene data show CDR1 as ENHRY and CDR2 as SYGVKD. The length of the CDR3 is 14 residues. V was clipped by 3 bases and J by 2 bases, with 11 bases between them. The DNA for the CDR3 is TGTGCCATCAGTGACAGGGGTCGAGCCTACGAGCAGTACTTC. Translated: CAISDRGRAYEQYF.

The rearrangement links TRBV4-3 to TRBJ1-1; perhaps TRBD1 as D (5 bases). The CDR3 extends over 14 amino acids. CDR1 and CDR2 from the germline V gene are LGHNA and YSLEER. The V gene lost 4 bases and the J gene lost 1 base, with 10 bases spanning the gap. The CDR3 DNA follows: TGCGCCAGCAGCCTCACAGGTGGGAACACTGAAGCTTTCTTT. Translated: CASSLTGGNTEAFF.

The chain links TRBV9 to TRBJ1-2; TRBD1 might be the D (6 bases). The CDR3 loop spans 13 amino acids. The ends were cut back, 0 bases at V and 7 bases at J, with 10 bases in the middle. Germline V gene data show CDR1 as SGDLS and CDR2 as YYNGEE. The CDR3 spells CASSVVQGRGYTF. Here the CDR3 DNA reads TGTGCCAGCAGCGTAGTACAGGGTCGTGGCTACACCTTC.

This clone was found once. The V and J genes are TRBV4-3 and TRBJ1-2; D perhaps matches TRBD1 (6 bases). Trimming took off 4 bases at V and 3 bases at J, with 12 bases between the two ends. Germline lookup yields CDR1 LGHNA and CDR2 YSLEER. The CDR3 has 14 amino acids. CDR3 in DNA: TGCGCCAGCAGCCCACCAGGGGTTTACTATGGCTACACCTTC. Translated: CASSPPGVYYGYTF.

The chain carries TRBV6-6 and TRBJ2-6; no firm D call. In germline, CDR1 is MNHNY, CDR2 SVGAGI (reference sequence). The CDR3 extends over 15 amino acids. The V and J ends lost 2 bases and 3 bases respectively, with 8 bases between them. CDR3 DNA: TGTGCCAGCAGTTACGGCGGTGGTGGGGCCAACGTCCTGACTTTC. Translation gives CASSYGGGGANVLTF.

A remark on this clone: Distinct nucleotide sequences in the sample also encode this CDR3. The chain recombines TRBV11-3 with TRBJ2-1, with 9 nucleotides matching TRBD1. The trim removed 5 bases at V and 4 bases at J, leaving 6 bases unmatched. The CDR3 has 15 amino acids. Germline CDR1 and CDR2: SGHNT and YENEEA. The CDR3 DNA follows: TGTGCCAGCAGCCCAGGACAGGGGTCTTACAATGAGCAGTTCTTC. Protein: CASSPGQGSYNEQFF. Filled out from reference TRBV11-3 and TRBJ2-1, the complete variable domain reads EAGVVQSPRYKIIEKKQPVAFWCNPISGHNTLYWYLQNLGQGPELLIRYENEEAVDDSQLPKDRFSAERLKGVDSTLKIQPAELGDSAVYLCASSPGQGSYNEQFFGPGTRLTVL.

The chain has TRBV27 and TRBJ2-5; 11 nucleotides agree with TRBD2. The J segment lost 4 bases and the V segment lost 4 bases, leaving 8 bases of the junction unmatched. The CDR3 is 16 residues long. Germline CDR1 reads MNHEY; CDR2 reads SMNVEV (reference sequence). CDR3 nucleotides: TGTGCCAGCAGTTCACTAGCGGGAGCGCGGGGAGAGACCCAGTACTTC. Translated: CASSSLAGARGETQYF.

The chain has TRBV30 and TRBJ2-5, with D perhaps TRBD2 (6 bases). Trimming removed 2 bases from V and 5 bases from J, with 21 bases in between. The CDR3 length is 16 residues. CDR1 and CDR2 (germline): GTSNPN, SVGIG (reference sequence). CDR3 loop: CAWSLTSGWRTETQYF. The CDR3 coding sequence is TGTGCCTGGAGTCTAACCAGCGGGTGGCGGACGGAGACCCAGTACTTC. Filled out from reference TRBV30 and TRBJ2-5, the complete variable domain reads SQTIHQWPATLVQPVGSPLSLECTVEGTSNPNLYWYRQAAGRGLQLLFYSVGIGQISSEVPQNLSASRPQDRQFILSSKKLLLSDSGFYLCAWSLTSGWRTETQYFGPGTRLLVL.

The V gene is TRBV4-1, the J gene TRBJ2-6, with TRBD1 as a possible D gene (5 bases). Germline V gene lookup returns CDR1 MGHRA and CDR2 YSYEKL. The V end was cut by 0 bases, the J end by 0 bases, with 15 bases between. The CDR3 contains 19 residues. For the CDR3, the DNA is TGCGCCAGCAGCCAAGATCCCGTCAGGGCTAACTCTGGGGCCAACGTCCTGACTTTC. Amino acids: CASSQDPVRANSGANVLTF.

With respect to this clone: A read error may explain this, as a much larger clone is one base away. The V call is TRBV2, the J call TRBJ1-1, with TRBD1 as a possible D gene (5 bases). The CDR3 covers 15 residues. Germline V lookup: CDR1 SNHLY, CDR2 FYNNEI. The CDR3 nucleotides are TGTGCCGGCAGCCCCTTCGGAGGGGACGGCACTGAAGCTTTCTTT. It specifies CAGSPFGGDGTEAFF. The variable domain in full, with the rest retrieved from reference TRBV2 and TRBJ1-1, is EPEVTQTPSHQVTQMGQEVILRCVPISNHLYFYWYRQILGQKVEFLVSFYNNEISEKSEIFDDQFSVERPDGSNFTLKIRSTKLEDSAMYFCAGSPFGGDGTEAFFGQGTRLTVV.

Note on this clone: A much larger clonotype is one base distant, so this may be a read error. V gene TRBV4-1 combines with J gene TRBJ2-7, with 9 bases lining up with TRBD1. CDR1 is MGHRA, CDR2 YSYEKL, per germline. This CDR3 comprises 17 residues. The CDR3 nucleotides read TGCGTCAGCAGCCAAGTCCTCCATGACAGGGGGAAAGGCGAGCAGTACTTC. Amino acids: CVSSQVLHDRGKGEQYF.

This chain joins TRBV5-1 and TRBJ2-7; D not certain. The length of the CDR3 is 11 residues. V lost 0 bases, J lost 12 bases, and 10 bases lay in between. Germline V CDR1 and CDR2: SGHRS, YFSETQ. In DNA, the CDR3 is TGCGCCAGCAGCTTGGCCCCAGTGGGGTACTTC. Its translation: CASSLAPVGYF.